This TCR beta chain derives from a study of OX40 agonist ivuxolimab in advanced cancers. For the study at large: Of mixed ages from about 20 to 80 and averaging about 56 years, the group was roughly 85% male.

Clones were sequenced by immunoSEQ multiplex PCR, and TCRdb holds only the in-frame ones, with some missing. This table has about 26,000 clones, 80% to 90% appearing once. Per the germline V gene, CDR1 is MGHRA and CDR2 is YSYEKL. V dropped 7 bases and J dropped 3 bases, with 9 bases sitting between them. This CDR3 has 13 residues. Patients with autoimmune history or systemic immunosuppression were excluded. Sequencing was performed on CD4+ or CD8+ T cells sorted from blood, taken in a trial of the OX40 agonist ivuxolimab. The J gene is TRBJ2-2, the V gene TRBV4-1; D gene unclear. This sequence originates from an adult with an advanced solid tumor such as melanoma, head and neck, liver or kidney cancer. CDR3 sequence: CASTYRDTGELFF. CDR3 nucleotides: TGCGCCAGCACGTACCGGGACACCGGGGAGCTGTTTTTT.